A selection of T cell receptor beta chains follows, all from one sample in a study of T cell responses to AZD1222 COVID-19 vaccine. Sequenced by immunoSEQ multiplex PCR; TCRdb stores in-frame clones only, minus some. Of about 140,000 clones listed, 70% to 90% are singletons. Sequenced material: peripheral blood, taken 28 days after the second AZD1222 dose. The receptors here all came from an adult who received the AZD1222 COVID-19 vaccine. CDR3s include the opening cysteine and the closing phenylalanine or tryptophan. Each record gives: D gene, clone size, J gene, V gene, CDR3 protein, CDR3 DNA. D genes are given only for firm matches. For some rows the clone size is stated as once, few or many, or as a class when expanded; others skip it.

D: -
size: -
J: TRBJ2-2
V: TRBV27
CDR3: CASKGAPAGELFF
DNA: TGTGCCAGCAAAGGGGCGCCCGCCGGGGAGCTGTTTTTT

D: -
size: once
J: TRBJ1-1
V: TRBV7-2
CDR3: CASSLERPFRRAFF
DNA: TGTGCCAGCAGCTTAGAACGACCCTTCCGTCGGGCTTTCTTT

D: TRBD2
size: -
J: TRBJ2-7
V: TRBV7-9
CDR3: CASSSPQGGRYEQYF
DNA: TGTGCCAGCAGCTCTCCCCAGGGCGGGAGATACGAGCAGTACTTC

D: TRBD2
size: once
J: TRBJ2-7
V: TRBV6-5
CDR3: CASSYSLAGGYEQYF
DNA: TGTGCCAGCAGTTACTCGCTAGCGGGGGGGTACGAGCAGTACTTC

D: TRBD1
size: -
J: TRBJ2-3
V: TRBV5-5
CDR3: CASSRGQGEVDTQYF
DNA: TGTGCCAGCAGCCGGGGACAGGGGGAGGTAGATACGCAGTATTTT

D: TRBD1
size: -
J: TRBJ2-7
V: TRBV3-1/TRBV3-2
CDR3: CASSRTGQANEQYF
DNA: TGTGCCAGCAGTCGGACCGGACAGGCGAACGAGCAGTACTTC

D: -
size: -
J: TRBJ2-1
V: TRBV5-1
CDR3: CASSNKTGLSNEQFF
DNA: TGCGCCAGCAGCAACAAGACAGGTCTCAGCAATGAGCAGTTCTTC

D: -
size: -
J: TRBJ1-2
V: TRBV6-1
CDR3: CASSEMGQGVLLGYTF
DNA: TGTGCCAGCAGTGAAATGGGGCAGGGAGTCCTCCTTGGCTACACCTTC

D: -
size: -
J: TRBJ1-1
V: TRBV7-8
CDR3: CASSTIRRTEAFF
DNA: TGTGCCAGCAGCACAATTCGGAGGACTGAAGCTTTCTTT

D: -
size: -
J: TRBJ2-1
V: TRBV2
CDR3: CASKFGLYNEQFF
DNA: TGTGCCAGCAAGTTCGGACTCTACAATGAGCAGTTCTTC

D: -
size: -
J: TRBJ2-3
V: TRBV29-1
CDR3: CSVESGPTISTDTQYF
DNA: TGCAGCGTTGAGTCCGGACCAACCATTAGCACAGATACGCAGTATTTT

D: TRBD1
size: -
J: TRBJ1-1
V: TRBV5-1
CDR3: CASSLDRGRGTEAFF
DNA: TGCGCCAGCAGCTTGGACAGGGGGCGGGGAACTGAAGCTTTCTTT

D: -
size: -
J: TRBJ2-2
V: TRBV7-2
CDR3: CASSSLSFKAELFF
DNA: TGTGCCAGCAGCTCCTTAAGTTTTAAGGCTGAGCTGTTTTTT

D: TRBD2
size: -
J: TRBJ2-5
V: TRBV6-4
CDR3: CASRNQTAGAKETQYF
DNA: TGTGCCAGCAGGAATCAAACGGCGGGAGCTAAAGAGACCCAGTACTTC

D: TRBD1
size: once
J: TRBJ1-2
V: TRBV7-9
CDR3: CASRLTGGGYGYTF
DNA: TGTGCCAGCAGGCTAACAGGGGGCGGCTATGGCTACACCTTC